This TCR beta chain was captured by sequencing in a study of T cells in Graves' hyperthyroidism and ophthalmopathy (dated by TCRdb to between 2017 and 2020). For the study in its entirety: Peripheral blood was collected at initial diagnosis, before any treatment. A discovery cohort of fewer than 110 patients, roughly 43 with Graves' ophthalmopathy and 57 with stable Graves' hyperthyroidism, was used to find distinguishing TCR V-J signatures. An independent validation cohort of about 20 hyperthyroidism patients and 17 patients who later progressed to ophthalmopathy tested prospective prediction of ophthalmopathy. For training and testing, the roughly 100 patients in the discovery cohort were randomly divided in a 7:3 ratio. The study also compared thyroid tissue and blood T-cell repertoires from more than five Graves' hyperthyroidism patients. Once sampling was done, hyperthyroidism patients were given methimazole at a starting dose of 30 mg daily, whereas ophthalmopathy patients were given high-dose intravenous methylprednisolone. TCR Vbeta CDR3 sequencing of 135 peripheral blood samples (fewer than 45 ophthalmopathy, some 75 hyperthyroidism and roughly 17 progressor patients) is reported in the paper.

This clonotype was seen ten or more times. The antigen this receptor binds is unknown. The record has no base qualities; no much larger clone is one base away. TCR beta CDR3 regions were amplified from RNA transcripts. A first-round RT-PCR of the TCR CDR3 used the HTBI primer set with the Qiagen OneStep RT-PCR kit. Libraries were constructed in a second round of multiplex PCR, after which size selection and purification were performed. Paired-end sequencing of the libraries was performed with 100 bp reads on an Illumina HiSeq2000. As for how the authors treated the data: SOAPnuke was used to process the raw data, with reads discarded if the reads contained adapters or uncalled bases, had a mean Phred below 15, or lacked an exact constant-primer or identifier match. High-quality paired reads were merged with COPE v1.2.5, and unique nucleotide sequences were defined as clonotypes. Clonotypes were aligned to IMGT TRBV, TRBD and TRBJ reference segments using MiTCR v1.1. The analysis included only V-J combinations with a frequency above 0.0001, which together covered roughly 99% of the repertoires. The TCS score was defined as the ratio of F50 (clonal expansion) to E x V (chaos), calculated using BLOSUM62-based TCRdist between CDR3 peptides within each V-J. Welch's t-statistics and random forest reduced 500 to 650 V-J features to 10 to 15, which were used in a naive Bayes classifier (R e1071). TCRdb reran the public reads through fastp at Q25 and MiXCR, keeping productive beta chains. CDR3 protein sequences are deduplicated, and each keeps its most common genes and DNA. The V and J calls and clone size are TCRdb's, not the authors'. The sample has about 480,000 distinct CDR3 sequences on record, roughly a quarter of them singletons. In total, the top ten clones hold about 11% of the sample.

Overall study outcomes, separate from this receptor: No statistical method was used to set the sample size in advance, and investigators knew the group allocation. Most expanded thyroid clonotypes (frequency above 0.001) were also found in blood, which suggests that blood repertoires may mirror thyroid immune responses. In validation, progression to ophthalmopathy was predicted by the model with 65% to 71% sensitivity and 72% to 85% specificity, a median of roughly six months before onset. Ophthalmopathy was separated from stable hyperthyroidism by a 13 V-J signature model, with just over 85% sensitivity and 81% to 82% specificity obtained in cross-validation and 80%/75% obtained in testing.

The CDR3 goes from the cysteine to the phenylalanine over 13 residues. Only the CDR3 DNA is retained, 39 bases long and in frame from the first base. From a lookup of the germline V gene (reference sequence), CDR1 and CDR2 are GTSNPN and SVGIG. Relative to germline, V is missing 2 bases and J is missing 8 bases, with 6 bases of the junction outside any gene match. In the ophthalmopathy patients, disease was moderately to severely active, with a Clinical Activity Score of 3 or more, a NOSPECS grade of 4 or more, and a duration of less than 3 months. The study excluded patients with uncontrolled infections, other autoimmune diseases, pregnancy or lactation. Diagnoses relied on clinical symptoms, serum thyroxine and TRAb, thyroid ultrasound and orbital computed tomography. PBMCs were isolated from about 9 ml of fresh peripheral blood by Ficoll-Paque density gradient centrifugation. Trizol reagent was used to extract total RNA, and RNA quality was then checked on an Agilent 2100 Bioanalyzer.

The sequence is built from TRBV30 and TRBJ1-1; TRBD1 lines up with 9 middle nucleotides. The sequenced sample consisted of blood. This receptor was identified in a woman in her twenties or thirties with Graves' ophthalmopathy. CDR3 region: CAWSPGTGSEAFF. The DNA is TGTGCCTGGAGTCCCGGGACAGGGTCGGAAGCTTTCTTT. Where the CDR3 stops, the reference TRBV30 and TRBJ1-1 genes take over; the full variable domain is SQTIHQWPATLVQPVGSPLSLECTVEGTSNPNLYWYRQAAGRGLQLLFYSVGIGQISSEVPQNLSASRPQDRQFILSSKKLLLSDSGFYLCAWSPGTGSEAFFGQGTRLTVV.